This T cell receptor beta chain stems from a study of blood T cell repertoires in COVID-19. Study as a whole: The United States, Italy and Spain were the sources of the acute and convalescent COVID-19 samples. The cDNA or gDNA used as material had been derived from T cells, B-cell-depleted T cells, or PBMCs.

V shed 0 bases and J shed 0 bases, with 13 bases lying between them. Germline V gives CDR1 MGHRA, CDR2 YSYEKL. This CDR3 has 17 residues. Clones were read by immunoSEQ multiplex PCR, and TCRdb kept only the in-frame ones, dropping some. The sample consists of roughly 150,000 clones, roughly 88% of them appearing once. Material for sequencing was peripheral blood. The V call is TRBV4-1, the J call TRBJ2-3; D possibly corresponds to TRBD2 (5 bases). This sequence was found in a woman older than 75 with active or convalescent COVID-19. CDR3 in amino acids: CASSQDRAGISTDTQYF. The CDR3 region has the DNA TGCGCCAGCAGCCAAGATAGGGCGGGCATCAGCACAGATACGCAGTATTTT.